This record concerns one TCR beta chain sequence. Its antigen remains unknown. These data come from a study of T cell clones after liver transplantation. Study-wide background: Subjects received no induction therapy and standard immunosuppression until randomization at 12-24 months post-transplant. Draws occurred before transplant, before withdrawal, and after complete or failed withdrawal.

General study results and limits: Graft donor-reactive T cells possibly entered the graft instead of undergoing deletion.

Sequenced by immunoSEQ multiplex PCR; TCRdb stores in-frame clones only, minus some. The table records tens of thousands of clones, approximately 77% of them present only once. The sequencing here drew on CD4+ T cells from blood, taken at the 22-month timepoint. This TCR was sampled from a human patient who received a liver transplant. Some T cells may possibly be graft donor cells.

CDR3 DNA sequence: TGTGCCAGCAGTGAAAGGCAGGTCCTAAACATTCAGTACTTC. Translation gives CASSERQVLNIQYF. The chain links TRBV2 to TRBJ2-4; D remains unclear. Per the germline V gene, CDR1 is SNHLY and CDR2 is FYNNEI. V was trimmed by 2 bases and J by 6 bases, leaving 11 bases between them. The CDR3 sequence is 14 residues long.